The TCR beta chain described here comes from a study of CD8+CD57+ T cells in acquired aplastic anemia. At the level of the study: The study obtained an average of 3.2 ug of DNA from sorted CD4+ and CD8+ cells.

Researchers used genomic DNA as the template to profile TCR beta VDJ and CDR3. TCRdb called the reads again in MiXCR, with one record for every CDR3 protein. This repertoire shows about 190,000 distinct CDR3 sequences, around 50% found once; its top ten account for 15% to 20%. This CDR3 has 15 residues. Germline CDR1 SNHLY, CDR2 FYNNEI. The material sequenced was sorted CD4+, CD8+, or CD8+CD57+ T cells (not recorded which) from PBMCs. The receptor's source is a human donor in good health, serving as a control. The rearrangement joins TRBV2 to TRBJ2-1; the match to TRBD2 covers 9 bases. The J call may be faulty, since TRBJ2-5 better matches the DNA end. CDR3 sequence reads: CASSETREGWETQYF. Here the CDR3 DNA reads TGTGCCAGCAGTGAAACGCGGGAGGGTTGGGAGACCCAGTACTTC.